These 3 T cell receptor beta chains originate from one sample sequenced in a study of blood T cell repertoires in COVID-19. Method: immunoSEQ multiplex PCR; TCRdb's copy keeps in-frame clones and lacks some. Here the sample spans about 60,000 clones, about 80% being singletons. The sequenced sample consisted of peripheral blood. These receptors originate from a woman of 80 years or more with acute or convalescent COVID-19.

This chain uses TRBV20-1 with TRBJ2-5, with 9 bases fitting TRBD2. This CDR3 has 15 residues. Germline trimming cut 3 bases from V and 2 bases from J; bases unmatched to any gene: 7. CDR1 DFQATT and CDR2 SNEGSKA come from the germline V gene (reference sequence). The CDR3 reads CSASSSGRWQETQYF. In nucleotides, the CDR3 is TGCAGTGCTAGTAGTAGCGGGAGATGGCAAGAGACCCAGTACTTC.

V is TRBV28 and J is TRBJ1-5; 8 nucleotides match TRBD1. J gave up 2 bases and V 5 bases, and 5 bases lay outside the gene matches. The CDR3 consists of 15 residues. CDR1 is MDHEN and CDR2 is SYDVKM in the germline V gene. In nucleotides, the CDR3 is TGTGCCAGCAGTCCGGTGGGACAGGGCAATCAGCCCCAGCATTTT. Translating gives CASSPVGQGNQPQHF.

The chain joins TRBV24-1 to TRBJ2-1; the D gene is possibly TRBD2 (7 bases). The CDR3 sequence is 16 residues long. CDR1 KGHDR and CDR2 SFDVKD come from the germline V gene. The V gene lost 7 bases and the J gene lost 3 bases, with 18 bases spanning the gap. The CDR3 DNA reads TGTGCCACCAGCACCGCGAGGGGGGGCGACTACAATGAGCAGTTCTTC. Its translation is CATSTARGGDYNEQFF.